The 25 T cell receptor beta chains reported below all come from one sample, sequenced in a study of T-cell memory formation after mild COVID-19. Using its own MiXCR run on the 5' RACE reads, TCRdb lists one record per CDR3 protein. This sample has 200,000 or so distinct CDR3 sequences; 16% occur once, and the top ten carry approximately 2%. Specimen: PBMCs or a T cell subset sorted from them (not recorded which). These receptors were obtained from an adult woman who had mild COVID-19 (a few samples of this study predate the infection). Cell type and time point are not known.

This clonotype was seen at least ten times. The chain uses TRBV5-5 and TRBJ2-3, with 9 bases matching TRBD2. The CDR3 runs to 18 residues. J lost 1 base, V lost 1 base, and 10 bases had no gene match. Germline V gives CDR1 SGHKS, CDR2 YYEKEE (reference sequence). Here the CDR3 reads CASSLSPVAGARTDTQYF. The CDR3 nucleotides are TGTGCCAGCAGCTTGTCCCCTGTAGCGGGGGCCCGCACAGATACGCAGTATTTT.

V is TRBV15 and J is TRBJ2-7, with a possible D match to TRBD1 (7 bases). This CDR3 is built from 12 residues. With 2 bases removed from V and 12 bases from J, the gap between germline ends came to 14 bases. From germline, CDR1 is LNHNV and CDR2 YYDKDF (reference sequence). CDR3 sequence reads: CATSRQGGAVYF. Written as DNA, the CDR3 is TGTGCCACCAGCAGACAGGGGGGAGCCGTGTACTTC.

The rearrangement links TRBV7-2 to TRBJ1-1; maybe TRBD1 (6 bases). V was shortened by 0 bases and J by 4 bases, with 12 bases between the two germline ends. The CDR3 runs to 15 residues. Germline values: CDR1 SGHTA, CDR2 FQGNSA. For the CDR3, the DNA is TGTGCCAGCAGCTTAGCCGGGGGCAAGGGCACTGAAGCTTTCTTT. It codes for CASSLAGGKGTEAFF.

This clonotype was found a few times. This sequence joins TRBV7-2 and TRBJ2-7, with a weak D call TRBD2 (6 bases). Germline V gene lookup returns CDR1 SGHTA and CDR2 FQGNSA. The CDR3 loop spans 13 amino acids. V lost 11 bases and J 1 base, leaving 15 bases between the germline ends. CDR3 DNA: TGTGCCGCAGGACTGGGAGGATCCTACGAGCAGTACTTC. Residues: CAAGLGGSYEQYF. The full variable domain, in which reference TRBV7-2 and TRBJ2-7 provide the parts outside the CDR3, is GAGVSQSPSNKVTEKGKDVELRCDPISGHTALYWYRQSLGQGLEFLIYFQGNSAPDKSGLPSDRFSAERTGGSVSTLTIQRTQQEDSAVYLCAAGLGGSYEQYFGPGTRLTVT.

There are a few counts of this clonotype. The chain links TRBV18 to TRBJ2-5; possibly TRBD1 for D (5 bases). Per germline, CDR1 KGHSH and CDR2 LQKENI. V was cut by 1 base and J by 4 bases, with 16 bases left in between. CDR3 length: 16 residues. In DNA, the CDR3 is TGTGCCAGCTCACCACAGACAGTCTCGGCCATAGAGACCCAGTACTTC. Its protein product is CASSPQTVSAIETQYF. Using reference TRBV18 and TRBJ2-5 for the parts outside the CDR3, the full variable domain is NAGVMQNPRHLVRRRGQEARLRCSPMKGHSHVYWYRQLPEEGLKFMVYLQKENIIDESGMPKERFSAEFPKEGPSILRIQQVVRGDSAAYFCASSPQTVSAIETQYFGPGTRLLVL.

V usage is TRBV7-9 and J usage is TRBJ2-1, with 8 bases lining up with TRBD2. The CDR3 contains 14 residues. The J segment lost 6 bases and the V segment lost 3 bases, leaving 4 bases of the junction unmatched. Germline lookup yields CDR1 SEHNR and CDR2 FQNEAQ (reference sequence). The CDR3 region is CASSLGTRSNEQFF. CDR3 sequence (DNA): TGTGCCAGCAGCTTGGGGACTAGATCCAATGAGCAGTTCTTC.

The rearrangement links TRBV30 to TRBJ2-2, with D perhaps TRBD2 (5 bases). This CDR3 spans 13 amino acids. Germline V gene sequence: CDR1 GTSNPN, CDR2 SVGIG (reference sequence). V lost 1 base and J lost 5, with 8 bases in between. The CDR3 nucleotides read TGTGCCTGGAGTGGTAGCGCAACCGGGGAGCTGTTTTTT. Its protein is CAWSGSATGELFF.

The chain carries TRBV29-1 and TRBJ2-7, with 11 nucleotides matching TRBD2. V gave up 4 bases and J gave up 3 bases; unmatched junction bases: 5. CDR1 is SQVTM and CDR2 is ANQGSEA in the germline V gene. The CDR3 covers 14 residues. The CDR3 region has the DNA TGCAGCGTTGGGGTAGCGGGAGGGGACTACGAGCAGTACTTC. Translation: CSVGVAGGDYEQYF.

The chain recombines TRBV6-5 with TRBJ1-1; D uncertain. Between the trimmed V and J ends, which lost 9 bases and 6 bases, there was a span of 17 bases. Germline CDR1 is MNHEY and CDR2 is SVGAGI. CDR3 length: 13 amino acids. The CDR3 reads CASKGAPRPEAFF. The CDR3 DNA is TGTGCCAGTAAAGGAGCACCAAGGCCTGAAGCTTTCTTT.

The rearrangement uses TRBV10-2 and TRBJ2-1; unclear D gene. Trimming stripped 3 bases from V and 8 bases from J, with 14 bases between. CDR1 and CDR2 (germline): WSHSY, SAAADI. This CDR3 is built from 14 residues. CDR3 sequence reads: CASSDPGWSHEQFF. DNA for the CDR3: TGCGCCAGCAGTGACCCCGGCTGGTCGCATGAGCAGTTCTTC.

This clonotype was observed a few times. The chain uses TRBV11-3 and TRBJ2-1; 7 bases line up with TRBD2. There are 15 residues in the CDR3. The trim removed 1 base at V and 5 bases at J, leaving 5 bases unmatched. The germline CDR1 and CDR2 sequences are SGHNT and YENEEA. DNA of the CDR3: TGTGCCAGCAGCTTAGGCGGCGGGGGACACAATGAGCAGTTCTTC. It specifies CASSLGGGGHNEQFF. Full variable domain (missing parts from reference TRBV11-3 and TRBJ2-1): EAGVVQSPRYKIIEKKQPVAFWCNPISGHNTLYWYLQNLGQGPELLIRYENEEAVDDSQLPKDRFSAERLKGVDSTLKIQPAELGDSAVYLCASSLGGGGHNEQFFGPGTRLTVL.

This sequence joins TRBV5-1 and TRBJ2-3, with 12 bases identical to TRBD1. The V gene end was trimmed by 1 base and the J gene end by 4 bases; junction bases not matched to a gene: 4. This CDR3 has 16 residues. Germline CDR1 SGHRS, CDR2 YFSETQ. DNA for the CDR3: TGCGCCAGCAGCTTGTGGGACAGGGGGCATTCAGATACGCAGTATTTT. It is translated as CASSLWDRGHSDTQYF.

The chain combines TRBV6-5 with TRBJ1-4; TRBD1 is a possible D gene (5 bases). V was pared by 2 bases and J by 8 bases, with 9 bases between. This CDR3 has 13 residues. Per germline, CDR1 MNHEY and CDR2 SVGAGI. In DNA, the CDR3 is TGTGCCAGCAGTTACCAGGGCGGGGAAAAACTGTTTTTT. Its protein product is CASSYQGGEKLFF.

This clonotype occurred a few times. The chain combines TRBV7-2 with TRBJ2-7; TRBD2 matches at 9 bases. CDR3 size: 16 residues. Looked up from germline, CDR1 is SGHTA and CDR2 is FQGNSA. Losses at the gene ends were 3 bases for V and 2 bases for J; bases not matched to a gene: 8. The CDR3: CASSFGQPSGTYEQYF. DNA of the CDR3: TGTGCCAGCAGCTTTGGCCAACCTAGCGGGACCTACGAGCAGTACTTC.

This chain uses TRBV5-1 with TRBJ2-2; TRBD2 matches at 8 bases. V shed 1 base, J shed 4 bases, and the junction held 3 bases outside the gene matches. This CDR3 has 15 amino acids. CDR1 and CDR2 (germline): SGHRS, YFSETQ. DNA of the CDR3: TGCGCCAGCAGCTTGAGTCTAGCGGGCACCGGGGAGCTGTTTTTT. Encoded protein: CASSLSLAGTGELFF. Based on the CDR3 plus reference TRBV5-1 and TRBJ2-2, the full variable domain is KAGVTQTPRYLIKTRGQQVTLSCSPISGHRSVSWYQQTPGQGLQFLFEYFSETQRNKGNFPGRFSGRQFSNSRSEMNVSTLELGDSALYLCASSLSLAGTGELFFGEGSRLTVL.

Only one count was recorded for this clonotype. This chain joins TRBV21-1 and TRBJ1-1. TRBV21-1 is reported as a pseudogene. The CDR3 has 17 amino acids. The CDR3 region is CASSKALRERSRTEAFF. CDR3 bases: TGTGCCAGCAGCAAAGCGCTAAGAGAGAGATCTCGAACTGAAGCTTTCTTT.

The table lists this clonotype with many counts. This chain connects TRBV2 to TRBJ2-7; TRBD1 matches 8 bases. The CDR3 length is 13 residues. Germline lookup yields CDR1 SNHLY and CDR2 FYNNEI. The V segment lost 3 bases and the J segment 7 bases; nucleotides outside the gene matches: 5. The CDR3 sequence is CASSEGTGREQYF. As DNA, the CDR3 is TGTGCCAGCAGTGAGGGGACAGGCCGGGAGCAGTACTTC.

The rearrangement joins TRBV18 to TRBJ2-7; 7 bases line up with TRBD1. Looked up from germline, CDR1 is KGHSH and CDR2 is LQKENI. The CDR3 spans 15 residues. The ends lost 5 bases at V and 0 bases at J; junction bases unmatched: 7. The CDR3, as DNA: TGTGCCAGCTCAGCGGTAGGGACAGCCTCCTACGAGCAGTACTTC. It yields the protein CASSAVGTASYEQYF.

This clonotype was detected ten times or more. The CDR3 is CASSSGTGSTDTQYF. CDR3 bases: TGTGCCAGCAGTTCGGGAACGGGAAGCACAGATACGCAGTATTTT. The gene calls are TRBV12-3 or TRBV12-4 and TRBJ2-3, with D perhaps matching TRBD2 (5 bases). The CDR3 is 15 amino acids. Trimming removed 4 bases at V and 0 bases at J, with 11 bases between.

The V call is TRBV12-3 or TRBV12-4, the J call TRBJ2-2; 8 nucleotides match TRBD2. The CDR3 consists of 16 residues. V was clipped by 5 bases and J by 1 base; unmatched bases: 6. This CDR3 is CASSQGLAGNTGELFF. CDR3 bases: TGTGCCAGCAGTCAAGGGCTAGCGGGGAACACCGGGGAGCTGTTTTTT.

This CDR3 reads CASNWGSQETQYF. CDR3 DNA: TGCGCCAGCAACTGGGGATCCCAAGAGACCCAGTACTTC. The chain links TRBV5-1 to TRBJ2-5; D is ambiguous. Trimming cost V 6 bases and J 1 base, with 10 bases left between them. Germline CDR1 reads SGHRS; CDR2 reads YFSETQ. This CDR3 is built from 13 residues.

The chain links TRBV5-1 to TRBJ2-1; D uncertain. CDR3 length: 12 residues. The germline V gene has CDR1 SGHRS and CDR2 YFSETQ. Trimming left V 2 bases short and J 9 bases short, with 9 bases between. The CDR3 loop is CASSLNGGEQFF. As DNA, the CDR3 is TGCGCCAGCAGCTTAAATGGCGGTGAGCAGTTCTTC.

V and J are TRBV4-1 and TRBJ1-4; D is perhaps TRBD1 (6 bases). This CDR3 spans 15 amino acids. Germline assignment: CDR1 MGHRA and CDR2 YSYEKL. With 4 bases removed from V and 0 bases from J, the gap between germline ends came to 9 bases. The CDR3, as DNA: TGCGCCAGCAGCCCAAGGACAGCAACTAATGAAAAACTGTTTTTT. Translation gives CASSPRTATNEKLFF.

This clonotype was detected ten times or more. The chain joins TRBV20-1 to TRBJ2-7; D is perhaps TRBD2 (5 bases). The CDR3 runs 14 residues. The V gene's germline CDR1 is DFQATT and CDR2 SNEGSKA (reference sequence). V was clipped by 5 bases and J by 5 bases, with 19 bases between them. CDR3 nucleotide sequence: TGCAGTGCTTCCCTCCCGGGATCCTTAAACGAGCAGTACTTC. Residues: CSASLPGSLNEQYF.

The chain couples TRBV18 to TRBJ2-5; TRBD2 is a possible D gene (6 bases). V was cut by 2 bases and J by 10 bases, with 14 bases left in between. The CDR3 sequence is 13 residues long. Germline loops: CDR1 KGHSH, CDR2 LQKENI. This CDR3 is CASSPKEGSGQYF. The DNA for the CDR3 is TGTGCCAGCTCACCAAAGGAGGGGTCAGGCCAGTACTTC.